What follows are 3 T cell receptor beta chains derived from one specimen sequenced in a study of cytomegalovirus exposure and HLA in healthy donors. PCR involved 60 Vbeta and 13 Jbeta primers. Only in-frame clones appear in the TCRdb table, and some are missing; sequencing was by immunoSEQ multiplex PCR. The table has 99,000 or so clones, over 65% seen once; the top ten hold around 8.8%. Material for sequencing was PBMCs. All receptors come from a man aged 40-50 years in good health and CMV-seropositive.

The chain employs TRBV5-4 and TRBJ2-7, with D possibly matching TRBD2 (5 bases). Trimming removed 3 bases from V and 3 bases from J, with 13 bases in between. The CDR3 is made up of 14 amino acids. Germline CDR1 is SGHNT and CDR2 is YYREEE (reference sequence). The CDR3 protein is CASSSLGIDYEQYF. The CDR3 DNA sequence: TGTGCCAGCAGCTCACTAGGGATCGACTACGAGCAGTACTTC. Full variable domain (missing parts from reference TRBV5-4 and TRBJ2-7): ETGVTQSPTHLIKTRGQQVTLRCSSQSGHNTVSWYQQALGQGPQFIFQYYREEENGRGNFPPRFSGLQFPNYSSELNVNALELDDSALYLCASSSLGIDYEQYFGPGTRLTVT.

In DNA form, the CDR3 reads TGTGCCAGCACGGGACTTCCGCCGGGCAATGAGCAGTTCTTC. Translating it yields CASTGLPPGNEQFF. This rearrangement joins TRBV2 to TRBJ2-1; a possible D gene is TRBD2 (6 bases). The CDR3 spans 14 residues. Germline values: CDR1 SNHLY, CDR2 FYNNEI. V was shortened by 7 bases and J by 6 bases, with 16 bases between the two germline ends.

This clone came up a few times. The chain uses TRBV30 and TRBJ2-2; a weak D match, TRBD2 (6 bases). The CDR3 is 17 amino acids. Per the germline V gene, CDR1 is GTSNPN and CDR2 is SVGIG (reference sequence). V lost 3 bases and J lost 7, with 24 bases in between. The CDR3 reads CAWSDPSRGDGGGELFF. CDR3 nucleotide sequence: TGTGCCTGGAGCGATCCCTCTCGGGGAGACGGGGGCGGGGAGCTGTTTTTT.